These 22 T cell receptor beta chains share one sample of origin, sequenced in a study of vaccination effects on CD4 cells after COVID-19. Antigen-specific CD4+ T cell clonotypes were called by their expansion after viral peptide-pool culture in ViraFEST. After less than 11 days in culture, the CD4+ T cells were isolated. Confirmation by PCR established that the person had SARS-CoV-2 infection between March and December 2020. The participants, recipients of two vaccine doses, got either BNT162b2 or mRNA-1273. No antigen has been identified for these receptors. Assay: immunoSEQ multiplex PCR; the TCRdb copy retains only in-frame clones and omits some. The sample shows some 17,000 clones, less than 85% of them seen only once. The sequencing used CD4+ T cells from PBMCs cultured with SARS-CoV-2 spike peptides, collected after COVID-19 vaccination. The receptors originated from a human donor who had a prior SARS-CoV-2 infection.

The chain employs TRBV4-2 and TRBJ1-5, with D perhaps TRBD1 (6 bases). V was pared by 4 bases and J by 1 base, with 29 bases between. The CDR3 covers 21 residues. Germline CDR1 LGHNA, CDR2 YNFKEQ. CDR3 protein: CASSPALWIRPGAQSNQPQHF. CDR3 sequence (DNA): TGTGCCAGCAGCCCAGCCCTTTGGATCCGGCCAGGGGCGCAGAGCAATCAGCCCCAGCATTTT.

This clone rates as medium-sized. This chain links TRBV7-9 with TRBJ1-4, with TRBD1 matching 11 bases. The J segment lost 9 bases and the V segment lost 6 bases, leaving 6 bases of the junction unmatched. Germline CDR1 is SEHNR and CDR2 is FQNEAQ (reference sequence). The CDR3 is 14 residues long. The CDR3 bases are TGTGCCAGCAGTCCGGACAGGGGGCTCCAAAAACTGTTTTTT. Translating gives CASSPDRGLQKLFF.

This rearrangement joins TRBV19 to TRBJ2-3; 8 nucleotides agree with TRBD2. The CDR3 is made up of 16 amino acids. Germline-derived CDR1 and CDR2 are LNHDA and SQIVND (reference sequence). V was clipped by 5 bases and J by 1 base; unmatched bases: 8. The CDR3 is CASSVYSGTRTDTQYF. The CDR3 DNA follows: TGTGCCAGTAGTGTTTATAGCGGGACCCGCACAGATACGCAGTATTTT.

V gene TRBV5-5 combines with J gene TRBJ1-2; D is ambiguous. V was clipped by 0 bases and J by 5 bases, with 11 bases between them. CDR1 is SGHKS, CDR2 YYEKEE, per germline (reference sequence). The CDR3 is 14 residues long. For the CDR3, the DNA is TGTGCCAGCAGCTTGGTTGTCGCGCGGTATGGCTACACCTTC. Protein product: CASSLVVARYGYTF.

This clone was detected only once. The same CDR3 arises from other DNA sequences in this sample as well. This rearrangement joins TRBV12-3 or TRBV12-4 to TRBJ2-2; D remains unclear. Trimming took 4 bases from V and 6 from J, leaving 6 bases between them. This CDR3 has 12 amino acids. The chain's CDR3 is CASSSQSGELFF. The CDR3 DNA sequence: TGTGCCAGCAGTTCACAGTCCGGGGAGCTGTTTTTT.

This clone was counted a single time. V and J are TRBV6-5 and TRBJ1-2; weak D call: TRBD1 (5 bases). Germline V gives CDR1 MNHEY, CDR2 SVGAGI. V lost 6 bases and J lost 5, with 13 bases in between. There are 13 residues in the CDR3. For the CDR3, the DNA is TGTGCCAGCAGCTCGCCGGGACGATATGGCTACACCTTC. Encoded protein: CASSSPGRYGYTF.

The sample holds one count of this clone. V and J are TRBV9 and TRBJ2-7; TRBD2 is a possible D gene (5 bases). CDR3 size: 15 residues. V lost 0 bases and J 9 bases, leaving 19 bases between the germline ends. Germline-derived CDR1 and CDR2 are SGDLS and YYNGEE. In nucleotides, the CDR3 is TGTGCCAGCAGCGTAGGTTCGCTAGCAGACCTTGGGCAGTACTTC. This gives the protein CASSVGSLADLGQYF.

The J gene is TRBJ2-7, the V gene TRBV3-1 (or the pseudogene TRBV3-2); D is undetermined. The germline V gene has CDR1 LGHDT and CDR2 YNNKEL (reference sequence). V lost 3 bases and J lost 6, with 6 bases in between. The CDR3 has 11 residues. CDR3 DNA: TGTGCCAGCAGCCATGTGGGCGAGCAGTACTTC. Translating gives CASSHVGEQYF.

V gene TRBV15 combines with J gene TRBJ1-2; D is possibly TRBD1 (6 bases). This CDR3 is 15 amino acids long. Germline V CDR1 and CDR2: LNHNV, YYDKDF (reference sequence). Between the trimmed V and J ends, which lost 1 base and 7 bases, there was a span of 16 bases. The DNA for the CDR3 is TGTGCCACCAGCAGAGCGCGGACAGAACGAGCTGGCTACACCTTC. Its translation: CATSRARTERAGYTF.

The chain combines TRBV12-3 or TRBV12-4 with TRBJ1-1, with TRBD1 matching over 9 bases. The V segment lost 7 bases and the J segment 8 bases; nucleotides outside the gene matches: 5. The CDR3 contains 12 residues. The CDR3 region is CASTIGTGEAFF. The CDR3 DNA sequence: TGTGCCAGCACCATAGGGACAGGGGAAGCTTTCTTT.

This chain uses TRBV11-1 with TRBJ2-1; D is unclear. V lost 5 bases and J 3 bases, leaving 5 bases between the germline ends. Germline-derived CDR1 and CDR2 are SGHAT and FQDESV (reference sequence). The CDR3 covers 12 residues. The CDR3 here is CASSDNYNEQFF. In DNA form, the CDR3 reads TGTGCCAGCAGCGACAACTACAATGAGCAGTTCTTC.

The rearrangement links TRBV5-1 to TRBJ1-3, with TRBD1 as a possible D gene (5 bases). CDR1 and CDR2 from the germline V gene are SGHRS and YFSETQ. The CDR3 spans 13 residues. V was shortened by 4 bases and J by 4 bases, with 9 bases between the two germline ends. The CDR3 nucleotides read TGCGCCAGCAGCCAGACAGTCGGAAACACCATATATTTT. Residues: CASSQTVGNTIYF.

The rearrangement links TRBV5-3 to TRBJ2-3, with D possibly being TRBD2 (5 bases). TRBV5-3 is identified as an open reading frame with a role that is uncertain. CDR3 length: 12 residues. The V gene lost 2 bases and the J gene lost 6 bases, with 7 bases spanning the gap. Written as DNA, the CDR3 is TGTGCCAGAAGCTTCGGGGAGGATACGCAGTATTTT. Its protein is CARSFGEDTQYF.

This rearrangement joins TRBV10-3 to TRBJ1-1; D gene unclear. Germline CDR1 ENHRY, CDR2 SYGVKD. V lost 4 bases, J lost 3 bases, and 12 bases lay in between. The CDR3 loop spans 14 amino acids. CDR3 sequence (DNA): TGTGCCATCAGTGCCAAAGGGCTGGACACTGAAGCTTTCTTT. Translating it yields CAISAKGLDTEAFF.

The chain joins TRBV3-1 (or the pseudogene TRBV3-2) to TRBJ2-7, with no clear D. V was trimmed by 1 base and J by 4 bases, leaving 11 bases between them. Germline V lookup: CDR1 LGHDT, CDR2 YNNKEL (reference sequence). The CDR3 length is 14 residues. The CDR3 DNA follows: TGTGCCAGCAGCCAAGCCCAGGAGCTTTACGAGCAGTACTTC. As protein: CASSQAQELYEQYF.

V and J are TRBV15 and TRBJ2-6, with no clear D. Between the trimmed V and J ends, which lost 5 bases and 0 bases, there was a span of 14 bases. CDR3 length: 17 residues. CDR1 and CDR2 from the germline V gene are LNHNV and YYDKDF (reference sequence). Written as DNA, the CDR3 is TGTGCCACCAGCGTGCAGGATTATGCCTCTGGGGCCAACGTCCTGACTTTC. Protein: CATSVQDYASGANVLTF. Complete variable domain (other parts from reference TRBV15 and TRBJ2-6): DAMVIQNPRYQVTQFGKPVTLSCSQTLNHNVMYWYQQKSSQAPKLLFHYYDKDFNNEADTPDNFQSRRPNTSFCFLDIRSPGLGDTAMYLCATSVQDYASGANVLTFGAGSRLTVL.

The V call is TRBV19, the J call TRBJ1-4; 9 bases align to TRBD1. This CDR3 is built from 15 residues. The germline CDR1 and CDR2 sequences are LNHDA and SQIVND (reference sequence). V was pared by 1 base and J by 7 bases, with 4 bases of the junction left unmatched. The CDR3 sequence is CASSIGTGGSEKLFF. The CDR3 DNA follows: TGTGCCAGTAGTATAGGCACAGGGGGCAGTGAAAAACTGTTTTTT.

V is TRBV2 and J is TRBJ2-2; TRBD2 agrees at 9 bases. Germline trimming cut 11 bases from V and 5 bases from J; bases unmatched to any gene: 9. The CDR3 has 14 amino acids. The germline V gene has CDR1 SNHLY and CDR2 FYNNEI. The CDR3 DNA is TGTGCCGGGCGGGGGGGCGTTTCGACCGGGGAGCTGTTTTTT. It yields the protein CAGRGGVSTGELFF.

This clone has just one count. The chain carries TRBV6-2 or TRBV6-3 and TRBJ1-3; 8 bases map to TRBD1. This CDR3 comprises 15 residues. The V segment lost 4 bases and the J segment 0 bases; nucleotides outside the gene matches: 2. CDR1 is MNHEY and CDR2 is SVGEGT in the germline V gene. The CDR3 DNA is TGTGCCAGCAGTTGGGGGACAGGCTCTGGAAACACCATATATTTT. This encodes CASSWGTGSGNTIYF.

The chain's CDR3 is CASSSSDRVYEQYF. The CDR3 DNA sequence: TGTGCCAGCAGTTCCTCCGACAGGGTCTACGAGCAGTACTTC. The chain joins TRBV6-6 to TRBJ2-7; 7 bases align to TRBD1. Germline assignment: CDR1 MNHNY and CDR2 SVGAGI (reference sequence). The V segment lost 4 bases and the J segment 3 bases; nucleotides outside the gene matches: 6. This CDR3 is 14 amino acids long.

This clone was detected a few times. The rearrangement links TRBV12-3 or TRBV12-4 to TRBJ2-7; D possibly corresponds to TRBD1 (6 bases). This CDR3 spans 13 amino acids. Trimming pared 6 bases from V and 12 bases from J, leaving 21 bases between. The chain's CDR3 is CASSLDRFAEVYF. The CDR3, as DNA: TGTGCCAGCAGCCTGGACAGATTCGCAGAGGTGTACTTC.

This chain connects TRBV19 to TRBJ1-1; TRBD1 aligns across 12 bases. The CDR3 length is 16 residues. CDR1 is LNHDA, CDR2 SQIVND, per germline (reference sequence). J gave up 1 base and V 3 bases, and 3 bases lay outside the gene matches. The CDR3 is CASSIGTGGSNTEAFF. The CDR3 DNA reads TGTGCCAGTAGTATCGGGACAGGGGGCTCGAACACTGAAGCTTTCTTT.